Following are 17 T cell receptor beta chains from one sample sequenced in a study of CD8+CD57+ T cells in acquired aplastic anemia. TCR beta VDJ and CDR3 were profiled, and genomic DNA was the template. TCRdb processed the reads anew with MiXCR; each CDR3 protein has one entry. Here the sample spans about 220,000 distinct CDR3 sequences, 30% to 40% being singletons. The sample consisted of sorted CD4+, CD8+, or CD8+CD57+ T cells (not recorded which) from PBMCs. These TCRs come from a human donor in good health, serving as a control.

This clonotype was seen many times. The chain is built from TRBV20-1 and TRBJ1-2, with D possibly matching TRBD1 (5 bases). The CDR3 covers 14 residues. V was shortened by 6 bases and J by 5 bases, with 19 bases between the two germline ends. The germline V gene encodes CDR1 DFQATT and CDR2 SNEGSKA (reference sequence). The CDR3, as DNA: TGCAGTGCGCGCGGTCAGGGCGCCGGTTATGGCTACACCTTC. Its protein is CSARGQGAGYGYTF.

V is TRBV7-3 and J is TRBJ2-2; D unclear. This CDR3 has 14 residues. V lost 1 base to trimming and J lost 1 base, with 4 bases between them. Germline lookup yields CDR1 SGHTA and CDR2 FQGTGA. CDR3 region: CASSLMGNTGELFF. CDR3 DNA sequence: TGTGCCAGCAGCTTAATGGGGAACACCGGGGAGCTGTTTTTT.

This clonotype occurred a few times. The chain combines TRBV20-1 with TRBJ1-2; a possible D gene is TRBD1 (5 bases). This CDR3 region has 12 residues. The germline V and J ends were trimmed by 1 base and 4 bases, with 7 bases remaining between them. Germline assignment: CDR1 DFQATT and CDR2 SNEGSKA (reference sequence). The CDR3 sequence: CSARAGVYGYTF. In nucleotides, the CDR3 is TGCAGTGCTAGAGCGGGGGTCTATGGCTACACCTTC.

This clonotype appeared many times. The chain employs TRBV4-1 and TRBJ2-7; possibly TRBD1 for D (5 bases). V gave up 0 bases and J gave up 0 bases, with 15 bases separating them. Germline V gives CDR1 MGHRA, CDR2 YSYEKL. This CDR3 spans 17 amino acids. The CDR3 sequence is CASSQESGQVGSYEQYF. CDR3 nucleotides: TGCGCCAGCAGCCAAGAATCAGGGCAGGTGGGCTCCTACGAGCAGTACTTC.

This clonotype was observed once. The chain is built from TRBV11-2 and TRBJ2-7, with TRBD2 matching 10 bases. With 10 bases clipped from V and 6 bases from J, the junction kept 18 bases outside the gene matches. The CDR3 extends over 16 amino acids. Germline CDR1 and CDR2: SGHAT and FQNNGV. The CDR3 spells CATRQRVAGGSCEQYF. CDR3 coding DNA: TGTGCCACCCGGCAAAGGGTAGCGGGAGGCTCATGCGAGCAGTACTTC.

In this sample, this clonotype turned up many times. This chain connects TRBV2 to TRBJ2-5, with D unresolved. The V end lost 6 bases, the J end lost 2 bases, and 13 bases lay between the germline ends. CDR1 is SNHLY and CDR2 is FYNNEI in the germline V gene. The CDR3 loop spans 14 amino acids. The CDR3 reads CASSAAWVQETQYF. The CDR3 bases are TGTGCCAGCAGCGCCGCCTGGGTACAAGAGACCCAGTACTTC. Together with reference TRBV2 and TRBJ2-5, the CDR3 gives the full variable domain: EPEVTQTPSHQVTQMGQEVILRCVPISNHLYFYWYRQILGQKVEFLVSFYNNEISEKSEIFDDQFSVERPDGSNFTLKIRSTKLEDSAMYFCASSAAWVQETQYFGPGTRLLVL.

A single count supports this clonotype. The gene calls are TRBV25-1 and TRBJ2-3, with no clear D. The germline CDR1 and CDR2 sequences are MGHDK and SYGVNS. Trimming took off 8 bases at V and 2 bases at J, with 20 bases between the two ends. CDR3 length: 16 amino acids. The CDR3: CASWSRTLRPTDTQYF. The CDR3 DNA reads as TGTGCCAGCTGGTCTAGGACCCTCCGTCCCACAGATACGCAGTATTTT. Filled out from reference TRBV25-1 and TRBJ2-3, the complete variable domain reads EADIYQTPRYLVIGTGKKITLECSQTMGHDKMYWYQQDPGMELHLIHYSYGVNSTEKGDLSSESTVSRIRTEHFPLTLESARPSHTSQYLCASWSRTLRPTDTQYFGPGTRLTVL.

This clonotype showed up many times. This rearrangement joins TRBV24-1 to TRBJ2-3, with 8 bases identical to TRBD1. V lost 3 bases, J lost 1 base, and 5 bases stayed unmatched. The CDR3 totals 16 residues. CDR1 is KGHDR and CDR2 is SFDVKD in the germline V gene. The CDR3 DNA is TGTGCCACCAGTGATCCGGGACAGGCGGGCACAGATACGCAGTATTTT. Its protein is CATSDPGQAGTDTQYF.

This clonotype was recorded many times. CDR3 region: CASSVAPASGGPYEQYF. The CDR3 DNA sequence: TGTGCCAGCAGCGTAGCCCCGGCTAGCGGGGGACCCTACGAGCAGTACTTC. This sequence joins TRBV9 and TRBJ2-7, with 10 positions matching TRBD2. Germline trimming cut 0 bases from V and 2 bases from J; bases unmatched to any gene: 8. From germline, CDR1 is SGDLS and CDR2 YYNGEE. The CDR3 length is 17 residues.

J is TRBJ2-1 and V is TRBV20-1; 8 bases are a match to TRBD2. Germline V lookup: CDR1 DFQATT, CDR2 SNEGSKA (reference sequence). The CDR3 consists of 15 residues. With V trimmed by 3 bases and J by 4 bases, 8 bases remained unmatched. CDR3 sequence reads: CSASLAGGGYNEQFF. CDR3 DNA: TGCAGTGCTAGTCTGGCGGGAGGCGGTTACAATGAGCAGTTCTTC.

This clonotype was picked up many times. The CDR3 is CASSQERNGYTF. The CDR3 bases are TGTGCCAGCAGCCAAGAGAGGAATGGCTACACCTTC. The gene calls are TRBV4-2 and TRBJ1-2; D gene ambiguous. CDR1 is LGHNA, CDR2 YNFKEQ, per germline. Trimming took off 0 bases at V and 6 bases at J, with 5 bases between the two ends. The CDR3 is made up of 12 amino acids.

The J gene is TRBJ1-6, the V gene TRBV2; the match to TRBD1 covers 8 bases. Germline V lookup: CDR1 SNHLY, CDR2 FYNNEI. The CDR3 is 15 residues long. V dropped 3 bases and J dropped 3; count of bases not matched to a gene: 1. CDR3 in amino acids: CASSDGQGYNSPLHF. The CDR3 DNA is TGTGCCAGCAGTGACGGACAGGGCTATAATTCACCCCTCCACTTT.

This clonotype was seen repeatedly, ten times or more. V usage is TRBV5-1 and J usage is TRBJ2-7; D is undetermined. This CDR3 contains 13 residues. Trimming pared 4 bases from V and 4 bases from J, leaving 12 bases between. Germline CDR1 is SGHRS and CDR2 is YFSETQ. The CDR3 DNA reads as TGCGCCAGCAGCAACGGACCCATTTACGAGCAGTACTTC. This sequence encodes CASSNGPIYEQYF.

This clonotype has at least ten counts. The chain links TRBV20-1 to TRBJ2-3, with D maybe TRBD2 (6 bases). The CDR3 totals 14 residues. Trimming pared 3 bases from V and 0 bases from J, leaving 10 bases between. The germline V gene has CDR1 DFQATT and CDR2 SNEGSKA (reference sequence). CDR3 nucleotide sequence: TGCAGTGCTAGCGACGGGAGTAGCACAGATACGCAGTATTTT. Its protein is CSASDGSSTDTQYF.

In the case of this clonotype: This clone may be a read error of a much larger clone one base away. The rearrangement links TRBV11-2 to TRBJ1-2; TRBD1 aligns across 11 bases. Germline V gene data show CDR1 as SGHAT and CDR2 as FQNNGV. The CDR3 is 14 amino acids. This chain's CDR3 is CASGLEGQGVGYTF. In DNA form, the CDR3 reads TGTGCCAGCGGCTTAGAGGGACAGGGGGTTGGCTACACCTTC.

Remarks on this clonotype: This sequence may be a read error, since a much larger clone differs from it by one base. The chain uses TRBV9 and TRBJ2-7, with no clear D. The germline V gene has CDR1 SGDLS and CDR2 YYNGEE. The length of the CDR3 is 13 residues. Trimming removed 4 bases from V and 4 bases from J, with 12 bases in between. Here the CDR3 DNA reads TGTGCCAGCAGCCTAGGGATCGCTTACGAGCAGTACTTC. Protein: CASSLGIAYEQYF.

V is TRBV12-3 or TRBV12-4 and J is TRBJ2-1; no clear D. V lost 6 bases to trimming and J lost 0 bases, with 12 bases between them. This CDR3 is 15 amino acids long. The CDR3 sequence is CASRKTFTSYNEQFF. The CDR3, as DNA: TGTGCCAGCAGAAAGACTTTTACCTCCTACAATGAGCAGTTCTTC.